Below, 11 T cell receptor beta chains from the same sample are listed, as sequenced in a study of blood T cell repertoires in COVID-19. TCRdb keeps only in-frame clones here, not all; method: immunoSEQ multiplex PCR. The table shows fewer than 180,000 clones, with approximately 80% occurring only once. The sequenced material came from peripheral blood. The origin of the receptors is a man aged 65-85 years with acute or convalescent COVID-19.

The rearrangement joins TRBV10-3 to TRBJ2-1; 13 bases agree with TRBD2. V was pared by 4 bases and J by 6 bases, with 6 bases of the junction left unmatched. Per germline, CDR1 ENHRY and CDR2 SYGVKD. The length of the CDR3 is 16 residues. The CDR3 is CAISGPGTSGTNEQFF. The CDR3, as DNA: TGTGCCATCAGTGGACCCGGGACTAGCGGGACCAATGAGCAGTTCTTC.

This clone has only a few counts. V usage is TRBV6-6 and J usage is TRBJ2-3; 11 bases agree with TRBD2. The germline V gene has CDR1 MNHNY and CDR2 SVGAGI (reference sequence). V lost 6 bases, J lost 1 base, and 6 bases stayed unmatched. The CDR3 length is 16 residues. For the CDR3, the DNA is TGTGCCAGCAGCTCGGGACTAGCGGTTCGCACAGATACGCAGTATTTT. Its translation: CASSSGLAVRTDTQYF.

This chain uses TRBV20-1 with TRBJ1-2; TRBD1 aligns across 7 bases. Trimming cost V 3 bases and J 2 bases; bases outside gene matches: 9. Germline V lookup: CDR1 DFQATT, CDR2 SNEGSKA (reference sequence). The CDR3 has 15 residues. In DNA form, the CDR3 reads TGCAGTGCTAGTCCGACAGGGAACCCCAACTATGGCTACACCTTC. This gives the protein CSASPTGNPNYGYTF.

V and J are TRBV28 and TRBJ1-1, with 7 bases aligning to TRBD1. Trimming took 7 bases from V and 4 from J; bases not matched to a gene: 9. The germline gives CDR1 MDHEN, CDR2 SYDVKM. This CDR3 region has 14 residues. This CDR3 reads CASTLQQGTTEAFF. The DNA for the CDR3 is TGTGCCAGCACCCTTCAACAGGGGACCACTGAAGCTTTCTTT.

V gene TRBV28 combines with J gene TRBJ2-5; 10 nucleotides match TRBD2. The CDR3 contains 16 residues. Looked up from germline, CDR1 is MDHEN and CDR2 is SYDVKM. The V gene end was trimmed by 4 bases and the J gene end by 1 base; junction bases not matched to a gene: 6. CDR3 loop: CASSSGTSEGQETQYF. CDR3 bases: TGTGCCAGCAGTTCCGGGACTAGCGAAGGCCAAGAGACCCAGTACTTC.

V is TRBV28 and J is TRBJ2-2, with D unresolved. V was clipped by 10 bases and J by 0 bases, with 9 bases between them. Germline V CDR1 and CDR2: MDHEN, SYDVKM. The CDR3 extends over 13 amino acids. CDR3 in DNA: TGTGCCACCGCGGCCCCGAACACCGGGGAGCTGTTTTTT. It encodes CATAAPNTGELFF.

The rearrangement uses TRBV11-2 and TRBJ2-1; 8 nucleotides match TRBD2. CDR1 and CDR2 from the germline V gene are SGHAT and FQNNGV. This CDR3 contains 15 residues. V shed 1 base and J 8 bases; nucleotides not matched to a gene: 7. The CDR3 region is CASSLGLAKADEQFF. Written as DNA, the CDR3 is TGTGCCAGCAGCTTAGGACTAGCGAAGGCTGATGAGCAGTTCTTC.

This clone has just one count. The CDR3 nucleotides read TGTGCCAGCAGCCGAAGCGGGGGGGTTCTCGCAGATACGCAGTATTTT. This codes for CASSRSGGVLADTQYF. The chain has TRBV7-6 and TRBJ2-3; 10 bases are shared with TRBD2. V dropped 5 bases and J dropped 4; count of bases not matched to a gene: 9. The CDR3 loop spans 16 amino acids. The germline V gene encodes CDR1 SGHVS and CDR2 FNYEAQ.

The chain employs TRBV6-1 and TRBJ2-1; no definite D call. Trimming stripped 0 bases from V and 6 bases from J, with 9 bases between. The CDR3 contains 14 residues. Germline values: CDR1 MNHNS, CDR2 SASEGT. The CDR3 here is CASSEAALRNEQFF. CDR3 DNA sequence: TGTGCCAGCAGTGAAGCAGCCCTGCGCAATGAGCAGTTCTTC.

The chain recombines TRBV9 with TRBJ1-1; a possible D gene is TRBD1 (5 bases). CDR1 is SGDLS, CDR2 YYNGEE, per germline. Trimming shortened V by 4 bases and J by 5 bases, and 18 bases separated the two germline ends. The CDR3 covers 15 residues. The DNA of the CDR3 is TGTGCCAGCAGCACAGGCGTGGGGATCGGTACTGAAGCTTTCTTT. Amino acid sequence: CASSTGVGIGTEAFF.

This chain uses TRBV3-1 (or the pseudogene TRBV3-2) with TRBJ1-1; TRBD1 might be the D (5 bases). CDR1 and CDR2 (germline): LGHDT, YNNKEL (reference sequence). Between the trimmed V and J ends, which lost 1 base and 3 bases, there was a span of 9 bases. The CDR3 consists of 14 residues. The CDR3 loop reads CASSQADRYTEAFF. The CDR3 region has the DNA TGTGCCAGCAGCCAAGCTGACAGATACACTGAAGCTTTCTTT.